Below, 3 T cell receptor beta chains from the same sample are listed, as sequenced in a study of T cell changes during pregnancy in multiple sclerosis. Some clones are missing from TCRdb's copy, which holds only in-frame ones; the method was immunoSEQ multiplex PCR. The sample includes under 55,000 clones, over 80% of them seen just once. This material consisted of CD4+ T cells from peripheral blood mononuclear cells, taken in the third trimester of pregnancy. The receptors were sampled from a female donor with multiple sclerosis, enrolled in a pregnancy study.

The genes are TRBV2 and TRBJ2-5, with a possible D match to TRBD1 (6 bases). Deletions cut 6 bases from V and 5 bases from J, with 10 bases between. Germline V lookup: CDR1 SNHLY, CDR2 FYNNEI. The length of the CDR3 is 12 residues. CDR3 residues: CASRQGPETQYF. The DNA of the CDR3 is TGTGCCAGCAGACAGGGACCTGAGACCCAGTACTTC.

The V and J genes are TRBV10-3 and TRBJ1-5; a weak D match, TRBD1 (5 bases). The CDR3 spans 15 residues. Looked up from germline, CDR1 is ENHRY and CDR2 is SYGVKD. Trimming took 6 bases from V and 3 from J, leaving 15 bases between them. Here the CDR3 reads CAISAGGANNQPQHF. In nucleotides, the CDR3 is TGTGCCATCAGCGCCGGAGGGGCTAACAATCAGCCCCAGCATTTT.

The rearrangement uses TRBV20-1 and TRBJ2-3; 7 bases fit TRBD1. CDR3 length equals 11 residues. The ends lost 6 bases at V and 5 bases at J; junction bases unmatched: 2. CDR1 is DFQATT, CDR2 SNEGSKA, per germline (reference sequence). The CDR3: CSAPGGDTQYF. CDR3 in DNA: TGCAGTGCCCCAGGGGGAGATACGCAGTATTTT.